This paragraph covers one T cell receptor beta chain sequence. Its binding antigen is unknown. Base qualities are not at hand, and no much larger clone is one base apart. This sample is part of a study of control samples from healthy donors and cancer patients (dated by TCRdb to about 2020). Library preparation employed the immunoSEQ multiplex PCR assay. The clones in this table, taken by TCRdb from immuneACCESS, are in-frame only. Not every clone is retained; where verified, under half of the shortfall comes from an unresolved V gene, and the cause of the rest is unknown. This sample is represented by about 140,000 clones; 94% of them were singletons. Less than 15% of the sample rests with the top ten. Trimming accounts for 3 bases at V and 4 bases at J, while the number of junction bases matched to no gene is 12. Taken from cysteine to phenylalanine, the CDR3 has 17 residues. The CDR3 DNA has 51 bases and is translated from base 1. Reading the germline V gene gives CDR1 SGDLS and CDR2 YYNGEE.

This TCR derives from a middle-aged man in good health. Input material: blood. In this chain, TRBV9 is recombined with TRBJ2-1, and TRBD2 aligns with 8 junction nucleotides. CDR3 protein: CASSAGGLAGAYNEQFF. The nucleotide sequence is given as TGTGCCAGCAGCGCGGGAGGGCTAGCGGGTGCTTACAATGAGCAGTTCTTC.